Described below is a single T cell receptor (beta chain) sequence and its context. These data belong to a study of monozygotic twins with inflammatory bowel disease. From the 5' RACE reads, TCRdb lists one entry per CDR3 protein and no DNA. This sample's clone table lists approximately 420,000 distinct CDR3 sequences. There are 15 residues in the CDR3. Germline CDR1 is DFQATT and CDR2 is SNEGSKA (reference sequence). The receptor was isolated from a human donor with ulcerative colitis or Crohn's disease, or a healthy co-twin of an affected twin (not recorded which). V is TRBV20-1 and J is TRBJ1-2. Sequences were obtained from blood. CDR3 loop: CSARDVSAANYGYTF.